This T cell receptor (beta chain) was identified in a study of T cell repertoires in cytomegalovirus infection. Looking at the study overall: Shared public TCR beta signatures pointed to both CMV infection and a matching HLA type.

General study results and limits: Accumulated public TCR beta family frequency recognized individuals carrying CMV together with the relevant HLA.

The CDR3 length is 15 residues. With 5 bases removed from V and 6 bases from J, the gap between germline ends came to 16 bases. Germline V gives CDR1 LNHDA, CDR2 SQIVND (reference sequence). TCRdb used MiXCR to reprocess the reads, holding one entry per CDR3 protein. Of about 530,000 distinct CDR3 sequences listed, around 27% are singletons. For this clonotype: The target antigen is unknown.

The sample taken for sequencing was PBMCs. The chain joins TRBV19 to TRBJ2-2; no clear D. This TCR came from a human donor in good health (CMV status not recorded). Some clones in this sample may be carry-over from other donors' samples. The CDR3 DNA follows: TGTGCCAGTAGTCCAAGTCGGGTTCTGGCCGGGGAGCTGTTTTTT. Translating it yields CASSPSRVLAGELFF. The full variable domain, completed using reference TRBV19 and TRBJ2-2, is DGGITQSPKYLFRKEGQNVTLSCEQNLNHDAMYWYRQDPGQGLRLIYYSQIVNDFQKGDIAEGYSVSREKKESFPLTVTSAQKNPTAFYLCASSPSRVLAGELFFGEGSRLTVL.